This T cell receptor beta chain appears in the sequencing data of a study of cytomegalovirus exposure and HLA in healthy donors. V was pared by 4 bases and J by 5 bases, with 24 bases between. The germline gives CDR1 MNHNS, CDR2 SASEGT. This CDR3 contains 17 residues. 13 Jbeta primers and 60 Vbeta primers were used for the PCR. Profiling relied on immunoSEQ multiplex PCR, and the TCRdb table lists in-frame clones only, not all of them. Found here are about 200,000 clones, 70% to 90% of them singletons; the top ten hold around 0.3%. The sequenced sample was PBMCs. This receptor was identified in a woman under 40 in good health and CMV-seronegative. This sequence joins TRBV6-1 and TRBJ2-7, with unresolved D. The CDR3 reads CASSGPQPVGGIHEQYF. CDR3 in DNA: TGTGCCAGCAGTGGCCCCCAACCCGTCGGCGGAATCCACGAGCAGTACTTC.